The rows below give T cell receptor beta chains drawn from one sample of a study of human T cells and chemical hapten exposure. TCRdb called the RACE reads again in MiXCR, with one record for every CDR3 protein. The sample has some 180,000 distinct CDR3 sequences, around 22% seen once. The sample was whole blood, taken in connection with sensitization to the hapten diphenylcyclopropenone (DPC). The receptors were gathered from a woman in her forties or fifties with alopecia areata. Some clones in this sample may be carry-over from other donors' samples. Both conserved end residues are part of each CDR3. D genes are given only for firm matches. The size of a clone is reported for some rows only, either as once, few or many, or as a class for expanded clones.

>TRBV2|-|TRBJ1-1|-
TGTGCCAGCAGCTTGACACCGAACACTGAAGCTTTCTTT
CASSLTPNTEAFF
>TRBV6-5|many|TRBJ2-2|TRBD2
TGTGCCAGCAGTTACATCAGCGGGAGTCACACCGGGGAGCTGTTTTTT
CASSYISGSHTGELFF
>TRBV20-1|few|TRBJ2-7|TRBD1
TGCAGTGCTAGAGATGGGACAGGACCCTACGAGCAGTACTTC
CSARDGTGPYEQYF
>TRBV6-5|few|TRBJ2-5|-
TGTGCCAGCAGACCCCCGTTGTCCGGACGAGAGACCCAGTACTTC
CASRPPLSGRETQYF
>TRBV12-3/TRBV12-4|-|TRBJ1-1|-
TGTGCCAGCAGAGTGGGCGGGGGTAGGACTGAAGCTTTCTTT
CASRVGGGRTEAFF
>TRBV5-1|-|TRBJ2-1|-
TGCGCCAGCAGCACCAGGGGGGGGGTAGAACTTTACAATGAGCAGTTCTTC
CASSTRGGVELYNEQFF
>TRBV29-1|-|TRBJ2-3|-
TGCAGCGTTGCCAGAGGGGCCAGAGATACGCAGTATTTT
CSVARGARDTQYF
>TRBV6-5|-|TRBJ2-2|TRBD2
TGTGCCAGCACTTTAACTAGCGGGAGAGCCGGGGAGCTGTTTTTT
CASTLTSGRAGELFF
>TRBV6-6|-|TRBJ2-2|-
TGTGCCAGCAGTTACTCGAGGAAGGGGGTTGCCGGGGAGCTGTTTTTT
CASSYSRKGVAGELFF
>TRBV24-1|few|TRBJ1-1|-
TGTGCCACCTCCCCCCCTTGGGCACTAATGAACACTGAAGCTTTCTTT
CATSPPWALMNTEAFF
>TRBV29-1|-|TRBJ1-1|-
TGCAGCGTTGCCGAGGGGAACACTGAAGCTTTCTTT
CSVAEGNTEAFF
>TRBV5-1|few|TRBJ1-6|-
TGCGCCAGCAGCAGATCAGGGGAGACCAATTCACCCCTCCACTTT
CASSRSGETNSPLHF
>TRBV4-1|-|TRBJ1-6|TRBD1
TGCGCCAGCAGCCAAGCAGGACAGGGGAGATATAATTCACCCCTCCACTTT
CASSQAGQGRYNSPLHF
>TRBV5-5|once|TRBJ2-1|TRBD1
TGTGCCAGCAGCCCGGACAGGAGGTCCTACAATGAGCAGTTCTTC
CASSPDRRSYNEQFF
>TRBV5-1|many|TRBJ2-7|-
TGCGCCAGCAGCGGGACAAACTCTCCCTACGAGCAGTACTTC
CASSGTNSPYEQYF
>TRBV12-1|-|TRBJ2-1|-
TGTGCCAGCAGGGGACTAGCGGGAGGAAGCTCCTACAATGAGCAGTTCTTC
CASRGLAGGSSYNEQFF
>TRBV11-2|few|TRBJ2-1|-
TGTGCCAGCAGCTCCCTCCGGCTAGAGCGGTTCTTC
CASSSLRLERFF
>TRBV10-3|few|TRBJ2-3|-
TGTGCCATCAGTGCATCCGGGACTTTCACAGATACGCAGTATTTT
CAISASGTFTDTQYF
>TRBV20-1|few|TRBJ1-1|-
TGCAGTGCCCTCTCGACAGGGAACACTGAAGCTTTCTTT
CSALSTGNTEAFF
>TRBV10-2|-|TRBJ2-7|-
TGCGCCAGCAAGGTGGGACGGAGCTCCTACGAGCAGTACTTC
CASKVGRSSYEQYF
>TRBV5-5|few|TRBJ1-6|-
TGTGCCAGCAGCCCGGGTGTGAATTCACCCCTCCACTTT
CASSPGVNSPLHF
>TRBV15|-|TRBJ1-5|-
TGTGCCACCAGCAACTTGCCCGGTAGCAATCAGCCCCAGCATTTT
CATSNLPGSNQPQHF
>TRBV27|many|TRBJ2-3|-
TGTGCCAGCAACACGGTGTTCGGAACTCAGGATACGCAGTATTTT
CASNTVFGTQDTQYF
>TRBV20-1|-|TRBJ2-7|TRBD2
TGCATACCGGGACTAGCGGGAGGGCCGGGATGGTACGAGCAGTACTTC
CIPGLAGGPGWYEQYF
>TRBV5-1|-|TRBJ2-5|-
TGCGCCAGCAGCCGCACGGACTGGGACACTACGCAAGAGACCCAGTACTTC
CASSRTDWDTTQETQYF